Below are 5 T cell receptor beta chains sequenced from a single sample in a study of spatial heterogeneity in lung cancer. TCRdb reprocessed the 5' RACE reads with MiXCR, giving one entry per CDR3 protein. The profile shows about 95,000 distinct CDR3 sequences, 7% to 9% of them singletons. This sample's time point: sample taken at primary tumor resection. Whole RNA came from tumor, nontumor lung or frozen PBMC and was sequenced without being sorted. The starting material was PBMCs, obtained at surgery. These receptor sequences come from a male donor with early-stage non-small cell lung cancer.

This clonotype was seen a handful of times. The chain has TRBV7-2 and TRBJ2-3, with D perhaps matching TRBD1 or TRBD2 (5 bases each). The CDR3 runs to 15 residues. V was pared by 3 bases and J by 2 bases, with 12 bases between. CDR1 and CDR2 (germline): SGHTA, FQGNSA. The CDR3 sequence is CASSFRGAVTDTQYF. CDR3 sequence (DNA): TGTGCCAGCAGCTTCCGAGGGGCTGTCACAGATACGCAGTATTTT. The full variable domain, completed using reference TRBV7-2 and TRBJ2-3, is GAGVSQSPSNKVTEKGKDVELRCDPISGHTALYWYRQSLGQGLEFLIYFQGNSAPDKSGLPSDRFSAERTGGSVSTLTIQRTQQEDSAVYLCASSFRGAVTDTQYFGPGTRLTVL.

This clonotype was observed a few times. The chain uses TRBV10-3 and TRBJ2-5; TRBD2 matches at 15 bases. The CDR3 covers 17 residues. Germline V gives CDR1 ENHRY, CDR2 SYGVKD. V trimming: 6 bases; J trimming: 3 bases; junction bases outside the gene matches: 8. CDR3 sequence: CAISDGGLAGGEETQYF. The CDR3 DNA sequence: TGTGCCATCAGCGATGGGGGACTAGCGGGAGGTGAAGAGACCCAGTACTTC.

The chain is built from TRBV7-2 and TRBJ2-1, with D perhaps being TRBD1 or TRBD2 (6 bases each). This CDR3 contains 15 residues. Trimming took 6 bases from V and 2 from J, leaving 14 bases between them. The V gene's germline CDR1 is SGHTA and CDR2 FQGNSA. The DNA for the CDR3 is TGTGCCAGCAGGACTATGAGGGGGGCCTACAATGAGCAGTTCTTC. Protein product: CASRTMRGAYNEQFF.

There are many counts of this clonotype. The chain recombines TRBV5-1 with TRBJ2-1, with 8 bases lining up with TRBD2. From germline, CDR1 is SGHRS and CDR2 YFSETQ. CDR3 length: 15 amino acids. The ends lost 2 bases at V and 4 bases at J; junction bases unmatched: 5. For the CDR3, the DNA is TGCGCCAGCAGCTTAAGCGGGGGTGATTACAATGAGCAGTTCTTC. Translation gives CASSLSGGDYNEQFF.

This clonotype was seen at least ten times. This chain connects TRBV20-1 to TRBJ2-4, with TRBD1 matching over 7 bases. This CDR3 region has 14 residues. Germline CDR1 and CDR2: DFQATT and SNEGSKA (reference sequence). V dropped 6 bases and J dropped 1; count of bases not matched to a gene: 6. CDR3 residues: CSAWTQGAKNIQYF. The CDR3 bases are TGCAGTGCGTGGACACAGGGGGCCAAAAACATTCAGTACTTC.